The 13 T cell receptor beta chains listed next were all sequenced from one sample in a study of cytomegalovirus exposure and HLA in healthy donors. Amplification used 60 Vbeta primers and 13 Jbeta primers. TCRdb's copy holds only in-frame clones and misses some; the assay was immunoSEQ multiplex PCR. In the table there are more than 100,000 clones, about 9.1% of which are singletons. Sequencing was performed on PBMCs. Source of these receptors: a woman aged 35 to 49 in good health and CMV-seropositive.

This clone is a singleton in its sample. The chain has TRBV6-1 and TRBJ1-5, with a weak D call TRBD1 (5 bases). The CDR3 covers 12 residues. Germline CDR1 is MNHNS and CDR2 is SASEGT. Between the trimmed V and J ends, which lost 6 bases and 9 bases, there was a span of 12 bases. In DNA form, the CDR3 reads TGTGCCAGCAGGTCAGGGCTCCCGCCCCAGCATTTT. Translation gives CASRSGLPPQHF.

This chain connects TRBV5-4 to TRBJ1-2; a weak D match, TRBD1 (6 bases). Looked up from germline, CDR1 is SGHNT and CDR2 is YYREEE (reference sequence). Trimming cost V 1 base and J 2 bases, with 9 bases left between them. This CDR3 spans 14 amino acids. The CDR3 loop is CASSLRGINYGYTF. For the CDR3, the DNA is TGTGCCAGCAGCTTGAGGGGGATCAACTATGGCTACACCTTC.

This clone was counted between two and nine times. The rearrangement joins TRBV2 to TRBJ1-5; D is unresolved. CDR1 SNHLY and CDR2 FYNNEI come from the germline V gene. Trimming pared 4 bases from V and 6 bases from J, leaving 13 bases between. This CDR3 is built from 14 residues. The CDR3 reads CASSVLAGGQPQHF. CDR3 DNA: TGTGCCAGCAGTGTACTTGCAGGTGGTCAGCCCCAGCATTTT.

This chain connects TRBV10-2 to TRBJ2-2, with D perhaps matching TRBD2 (7 bases). Germline assignment: CDR1 WSHSY and CDR2 SAAADI. There are 15 residues in the CDR3. Trimming removed 3 bases at V and 4 bases at J, with 12 bases between. CDR3 loop: CASSDPGGVTGELFF. The CDR3 DNA reads TGCGCCAGCAGTGATCCGGGGGGCGTCACCGGGGAGCTGTTTTTT.

V gene TRBV4-1 combines with J gene TRBJ2-7; TRBD1 agrees at 8 bases. With 4 bases clipped from V and 3 bases from J, the junction kept 5 bases outside the gene matches. CDR1 is MGHRA and CDR2 is YSYEKL in the germline V gene. CDR3 length equals 14 residues. The CDR3 spells CASSPRTGFYEQYF. In nucleotides, the CDR3 is TGCGCCAGCAGCCCCCGGACAGGGTTCTACGAGCAGTACTTC.

The CDR3 DNA reads as TGTGCCAGCAGCCAAGATCCCCTTCTCGTGCAGTTCTTC. This sequence encodes CASSQDPLLVQFF. This sequence joins TRBV14 and TRBJ2-1; D is undetermined. V was clipped by 0 bases and J by 12 bases, with 12 bases between them. This CDR3 is 13 amino acids long. The V gene's germline CDR1 is SGHDN and CDR2 FVKESK.

This chain links TRBV11-2 with TRBJ2-3; 7 bases agree with TRBD1. Germline lookup yields CDR1 SGHAT and CDR2 FQNNGV. The CDR3 length is 15 residues. Unmatched junction bases numbered 7, after V lost 5 bases and J lost 2 bases. CDR3 residues: CASSRLRGFTDTQYF. CDR3 nucleotide sequence: TGTGCCAGCAGCCGCCTCAGGGGGTTCACAGATACGCAGTATTTT.

For the CDR3, the DNA is TGTGCCAGCAAGGCGGGAGGACAGCCCCAGCATTTT. Protein product: CASKAGGQPQHF. The chain has TRBV6-1 and TRBJ1-5; D not resolved. The germline CDR1 and CDR2 sequences are MNHNS and SASEGT. The CDR3 is 12 amino acids. The V and J ends lost 7 bases and 7 bases respectively, with 11 bases between them.

This clone turned up a few times. V and J are TRBV12-5 and TRBJ1-4, with D perhaps matching TRBD1 (6 bases). The V gene lost 4 bases and the J gene lost 8 bases, with 17 bases spanning the gap. Germline assignment: CDR1 LGHNT and CDR2 FRNRAP. The CDR3 extends over 15 amino acids. In DNA form, the CDR3 reads TGTGCTAGTGGTTCTCATATTGCAGGGGACGAAAAACTGTTTTTT. Translating gives CASGSHIAGDEKLFF.

This chain joins TRBV7-3 and TRBJ2-5; no clear D. The CDR3 contains 15 residues. Trimming took 1 base from V and 2 from J, leaving 11 bases between them. Germline values: CDR1 SGHTA, CDR2 FQGTGA. This CDR3 reads CASSLMGAVQETQYF. CDR3 sequence (DNA): TGTGCCAGCAGCTTAATGGGCGCAGTACAAGAGACCCAGTACTTC.

This chain uses TRBV19 with TRBJ2-1; tentatively, D is TRBD2 (5 bases). Germline V lookup: CDR1 LNHDA, CDR2 SQIVND (reference sequence). Trimming stripped 0 bases from V and 2 bases from J, with 11 bases between. The CDR3 runs 16 residues. DNA for the CDR3: TGTGCCAGTAGTATAGATGGATCGGGGACCTACAATGAGCAGTTCTTC. Protein sequence: CASSIDGSGTYNEQFF.

This clone has more than one count but fewer than ten. The CDR3 loop reads CASSRVNREKLFF. In DNA, the CDR3 is TGTGCCAGCAGCCGCGTGAACAGGGAAAAACTGTTTTTT. This chain links TRBV6-6 with TRBJ1-4, with D perhaps matching TRBD1 (5 bases). V shed 6 bases and J shed 8 bases, with 13 bases lying between them. Germline V lookup: CDR1 MNHNY, CDR2 SVGAGI (reference sequence). There are 13 residues in the CDR3.

The CDR3 sequence is CASSIQGVGNTIYF. The CDR3 DNA is TGTGCCAGTAGTATACAAGGGGTAGGAAACACCATATATTTT. The V and J genes are TRBV19 and TRBJ1-3, with D possibly TRBD1 on 5 matching bases. From germline, CDR1 is LNHDA and CDR2 SQIVND (reference sequence). The CDR3 contains 14 residues. V gave up 2 bases and J gave up 4 bases, with 9 bases separating them.